Following are 6 T cell receptor beta chains from one sample sequenced in a study of blood T cell repertoires in COVID-19. Here immunoSEQ multiplex PCR was the method, and the copy in TCRdb shows in-frame clones only, minus some. There are approximately 67,000 clones in the sample; 85% to 90% occur only once, and roughly 5.2% lies in the top ten. Material for sequencing was peripheral blood. The receptors originated from a man between 45 and 60 years old with active COVID-19.

The V call is TRBV11-3, the J call TRBJ1-4; 11 positions agree with TRBD1. Germline CDR1 SGHNT, CDR2 YENEEA. The V and J ends lost 5 bases and 9 bases, in that order; junction bases with no gene match: 8. The CDR3 totals 15 residues. The CDR3 DNA reads TGTGCCAGCAGCGCGGACAGGGGGCGAGATCAAAAACTGTTTTTT. Amino acids: CASSADRGRDQKLFF.

This chain connects TRBV29-1 to TRBJ1-5; D call uncertain. Deletions cut 7 bases from V and 0 bases from J, with 13 bases between. CDR1 SQVTM and CDR2 ANQGSEA come from the germline V gene. The CDR3 runs 14 residues. In nucleotides, the CDR3 is TGCAGCGCCAGCGGGCCAGGTAGCAATCAGCCCCAGCATTTT. It is translated as CSASGPGSNQPQHF. Variable domain in full (rest from reference TRBV29-1 and TRBJ1-5): SAVISQKPSRDICQRGTSLTIQCQVDSQVTMMFWYRQQPGQSLTLIATANQGSEATYESGFVIDKFPISRPNLTFSTLTVSNMSPEDSSIYLCSASGPGSNQPQHFGDGTRLSIL.

CDR3 sequence: CASSPRTGGTSGYTF. DNA for the CDR3: TGTGCCAGCAGTCCCCGGACAGGGGGCACTAGTGGCTACACCTTC. This sequence joins TRBV6-6 and TRBJ1-2, with 11 positions matching TRBD1. Germline CDR1 MNHNY, CDR2 SVGAGI (reference sequence). The trim removed 5 bases at V and 7 bases at J, leaving 9 bases unmatched. This CDR3 region has 15 residues.

The V and J genes are TRBV3-1 (or the pseudogene TRBV3-2) and TRBJ2-2, with D unresolved. The CDR3 contains 16 residues. Germline CDR1 LGHDT, CDR2 YNNKEL (reference sequence). Trimming took off 4 bases at V and 6 bases at J, with 18 bases between the two ends. CDR3 coding DNA: TGTGCCAGCAGCCGCCGGTCCCCGTCTATGGCCGGGGAGCTGTTTTTT. It specifies CASSRRSPSMAGELFF.

This clone was recorded once. The chain links TRBV2 to TRBJ2-7; 13 bases map to TRBD2. Losses at the gene ends were 5 bases for V and 6 bases for J; bases not matched to a gene: 4. The CDR3 has 14 amino acids. The germline V gene encodes CDR1 SNHLY and CDR2 FYNNEI. The CDR3 loop is CASSLTSGRGEQYF. CDR3 coding DNA: TGTGCCAGCAGTCTTACTAGCGGGAGGGGCGAGCAGTACTTC. The entire variable domain, with the rest obtained from reference TRBV2 and TRBJ2-7, is as follows: EPEVTQTPSHQVTQMGQEVILRCVPISNHLYFYWYRQILGQKVEFLVSFYNNEISEKSEIFDDQFSVERPDGSNFTLKIRSTKLEDSAMYFCASSLTSGRGEQYFGPGTRLTVT.

The chain recombines TRBV10-3 with TRBJ1-5; 9 bases align to TRBD1. The V segment lost 8 bases and the J segment 4 bases; nucleotides outside the gene matches: 3. The CDR3 length is 13 residues. Germline V gene lookup returns CDR1 ENHRY and CDR2 SYGVKD. The CDR3: CAIRQGVNQPQHF. The CDR3 DNA follows: TGTGCCATCCGACAGGGGGTGAATCAGCCCCAGCATTTT.